Reported below is one TCR beta chain. Participants were aged about 18 to 100 years from around 24 US areas. Participant reports of clinical history set cohort assignment. Two negative PCRs, clearance, or symptom resolution were required of recovered Cohort 3 donors. These data come from a study of blood T cell repertoires in COVID-19. The wider study: The samples span acute and convalescent COVID-19 from the United States, Italy and Spain.

Only in-frame clones appear in the TCRdb table, and some are missing; sequencing was by immunoSEQ multiplex PCR. The table has 250,000 to 350,000 clones, about 92% seen once. CDR1 is LGHNA, CDR2 YNFKEQ, per germline. Germline trimming cut 2 bases from V and 8 bases from J; bases unmatched to any gene: 8. The CDR3 length is 16 residues. The sample consisted of PBMCs or T cells enriched from blood (not recorded which). This TCR derives from a man between 60 and 70 years old who had recovered from COVID-19. The J gene is TRBJ2-1, the V gene TRBV4-2; 11 bases agree with TRBD2. This CDR3 reads CASSQRLAGRNYEQFF. CDR3 nucleotide sequence: TGTGCCAGCAGCCAAAGACTAGCGGGGAGGAATTATGAGCAGTTCTTC.